What follows is one T cell receptor beta chain and its context. The antigen remains undetermined. This sample was taken from a study of T and B cells in COVID-19 patients. From blood, about 250-500 ng of genomic DNA served as TRB template. BIOMED2 TRB-A/B primer pools were used in multiplex TRB PCR. Each CDR3 protein is one row after TCRdb ran MiXCR on the multiplex PCR reads. The sample lists 15,000 to 20,000 distinct CDR3 sequences; roughly 36% were seen once. Notes on the study in general: Active COVID-19 showed highly clonal TRB repertoires; recovery showed diversity and richness above healthy donors.

The sequence came from a human donor with active COVID-19. Sequenced input: blood.

CDR3 bases: TGTGCCACCAGCAGAGGACAATGGTACGAGCAGTACTTC. Translation gives CATSRGQWYEQYF. The V call is TRBV15, the J call TRBJ2-7; D is undetermined. V lost 1 base to trimming and J lost 4 bases, with 8 bases between them. The CDR3 has 13 amino acids. The germline V gene has CDR1 LNHNV and CDR2 YYDKDF (reference sequence).